Shown below are 11 T cell receptor beta chains from a single sample sequenced in a study of vaccination and CD4 T cells after COVID-19. Documented treatment: 10-day PBMC culture with coronavirus spike peptide pools or control peptides (ViraFEST assay). These receptors have no identified antigens. The Oncomine TCR Beta short-read assay sequenced DNA from cultured CD4+ T cells. TCRdb recomputed calls from the PCR reads with MiXCR, one row per CDR3 protein. The table has 10,000 or so distinct CDR3 sequences, 32% seen once. The source material was CD4+ T cells from blood, cultured in vitro, sampled after SARS-CoV-2 vaccination. The source is a human donor who had recovered from COVID-19.

The chain couples TRBV28 to TRBJ2-7; 12 nucleotides match TRBD2. J gave up 5 bases and V 7 bases, and 12 bases lay outside the gene matches. This CDR3 region has 16 residues. From germline, CDR1 is MDHEN and CDR2 SYDVKM. CDR3: CASTTILAGGPNEQYF. The CDR3 region has the DNA TGTGCCAGCACCACGATTCTAGCGGGAGGGCCCAACGAGCAGTACTTC.

The chain has TRBV6-1 and TRBJ2-1; D gene uncertain. Trimming took 5 bases from V and 12 from J, leaving 17 bases between them. Germline-derived CDR1 and CDR2 are MNHNS and SASEGT. The CDR3 is 13 residues long. The CDR3 nucleotides read TGTGCCAGCAGTCAGCCCCCCCGGTCCGGGCAGTTCTTC. It translates to CASSQPPRSGQFF.

V gene TRBV19 combines with J gene TRBJ2-1; D is unclear. The V gene lost 7 bases and the J gene lost 4 bases, with 5 bases spanning the gap. Germline CDR1 LNHDA, CDR2 SQIVND (reference sequence). The CDR3 sequence is 11 residues long. CDR3 bases: TGTGCCAGTAACGGGTACAATGAGCAGTTCTTC. The encoded protein is CASNGYNEQFF.

V gene TRBV20-1 combines with J gene TRBJ1-6; D is unresolved. The CDR3 contains 17 residues. Germline V gene data show CDR1 as DFQATT and CDR2 as SNEGSKA (reference sequence). The V end was cut by 0 bases, the J end by 2 bases, with 14 bases between. The CDR3 sequence is CSARDRGSGTYNSPLHF. In DNA form, the CDR3 reads TGCAGTGCTAGAGATCGCGGGAGTGGGACCTATAATTCACCCCTCCACTTT.

V gene TRBV28 combines with J gene TRBJ2-3; no clear D. Germline assignment: CDR1 MDHEN and CDR2 SYDVKM. V lost 7 bases and J lost 4, with 15 bases in between. The CDR3 is 14 residues long. CDR3: CASNGRPGPDTQYF. The CDR3 nucleotides are TGTGCCAGCAACGGTCGTCCGGGCCCAGATACGCAGTATTTT.

The CDR3 here is CSAIREYNEQFF. The CDR3 nucleotides are TGCAGCGCCATTCGAGAGTACAATGAGCAGTTCTTC. The chain employs TRBV29-1 and TRBJ2-1; D not certain. V gave up 7 bases and J gave up 4 bases, with 11 bases separating them. Germline V lookup: CDR1 SQVTM, CDR2 ANQGSEA. The CDR3 totals 12 residues.

The chain has TRBV6-1 and TRBJ1-6; a weak D match, TRBD1 (6 bases). The length of the CDR3 is 16 residues. Germline V CDR1 and CDR2: MNHNS, SASEGT. Trimming cost V 9 bases and J 1 base, with 16 bases left between them. CDR3 sequence: CASTRRGGSYNSPLHF. The DNA of the CDR3 is TGTGCCAGTACCCGGAGGGGGGGGTCCTATAATTCACCCCTCCACTTT.

The V and J genes are TRBV7-2 and TRBJ2-5, with 14 positions matching TRBD2. The germline CDR1 and CDR2 sequences are SGHTA and FQGNSA. Germline trimming cut 3 bases from V and 0 bases from J; bases unmatched to any gene: 3. The CDR3 has 17 residues. CDR3 loop: CASSFGTSGSYQETQYF. For the CDR3, the DNA is TGTGCCAGCAGCTTCGGGACTAGCGGGAGTTACCAAGAGACCCAGTACTTC.

The V and J genes are TRBV14 and TRBJ2-5; 9 bases match TRBD2. The CDR3 totals 16 residues. The V gene end was trimmed by 2 bases and the J gene end by 6 bases; junction bases not matched to a gene: 10. CDR1 is SGHDN and CDR2 is FVKESK in the germline V gene. The CDR3 reads CASSQLLAGAVKTQYF. CDR3 bases: TGTGCCAGCAGCCAACTCTTAGCGGGAGCGGTAAAGACCCAGTACTTC.

In regard to this clonotype: Since no conserved phenylalanine or tryptophan closes the CDR3, a read error is the likely cause. No DNA is shown, since the ends of the CDR3 on it are uncertain; the CDR3 is the one TCRdb lists. The rearrangement uses TRBV21-1 and TRBJ2-5; the table's D call of TRBD1 was not tested on the DNA. TRBV21-1 is tagged as a pseudogene. The CDR3 numbers 13 amino acids, ends counted. This CDR3 reads CASRHRGGVTQYL.

This clonotype was recorded once. The V gene is TRBV4-3, the J gene TRBJ2-2, with D unclear. Trimming took off 0 bases at V and 1 base at J, with 12 bases between the two ends. Per germline, CDR1 LGHNA and CDR2 YSLEER. The CDR3 consists of 17 residues. Here the CDR3 DNA reads TGCGCCAGCAGCCAAGACATATCCTCGTTGAACACCGGGGAGCTGTTTTTT. Protein: CASSQDISSLNTGELFF.